Shown below are 30 T cell receptor beta chains from a single sample sequenced in a study of cytomegalovirus exposure and HLA in healthy donors. Researchers ran the PCR with 60 Vbeta and 13 Jbeta primers. The assay was immunoSEQ multiplex PCR, and TCRdb's table has in-frame clones only and misses some. Found here are 150,000 to 200,000 clones, approximately 77% of them singletons; the top ten hold around 2.3%. Material for sequencing was PBMCs. Receptors originate from a middle-aged man in good health and CMV-seropositive.

The chain couples TRBV4-2 to TRBJ2-5; TRBD1 matches 8 bases. CDR3 length: 14 amino acids. After removal of 1 base from V and 5 bases from J, the junction contained 3 bases not matched to a gene. In germline, CDR1 is LGHNA, CDR2 YNFKEQ. The CDR3 region has the DNA TGTGCCAGCAGCCAAGGGACAGGGTGGGAGACCCAGTACTTC. Translated, it gives CASSQGTGWETQYF.

The chain combines TRBV27 with TRBJ2-5, with D possibly TRBD2 on 7 matching bases. Trimming pared 3 bases from V and 5 bases from J, leaving 16 bases between. CDR1 and CDR2 (germline): MNHEY, SMNVEV (reference sequence). The CDR3 extends over 15 amino acids. CDR3 in amino acids: CASSFGGGLTETQYF. Here the CDR3 DNA reads TGTGCCAGCAGTTTTGGCGGGGGCTTGACTGAGACCCAGTACTTC.

In nucleotides, the CDR3 is TGCGCCAGCAGTAGAACAGTCACAGATACGCAGTATTTT. It yields the protein CASSRTVTDTQYF. The chain uses TRBV23-1 and TRBJ2-3; D gene ambiguous. TRBV23-1 is flagged as an ORF with uncertain function. Trimming left V 5 bases short and J 2 bases short, with 8 bases between. CDR3 length: 13 residues.

This chain connects TRBV5-1 to TRBJ2-3; 8 positions match TRBD2. The CDR3 is 16 residues long. Per the germline V gene, CDR1 is SGHRS and CDR2 is YFSETQ. With V trimmed by 5 bases and J by 4 bases, 12 bases remained unmatched. CDR3 nucleotide sequence: TGCGCCAGCAGTTCGACGCGGGGGGTAACGGCAGATACGCAGTATTTT. This encodes CASSSTRGVTADTQYF. Drawing the rest from reference TRBV5-1 and TRBJ2-3, the complete variable domain is KAGVTQTPRYLIKTRGQQVTLSCSPISGHRSVSWYQQTPGQGLQFLFEYFSETQRNKGNFPGRFSGRQFSNSRSEMNVSTLELGDSALYLCASSSTRGVTADTQYFGPGTRLTVL.

The chain couples TRBV4-1 to TRBJ2-3; D is unclear. Germline lookup yields CDR1 MGHRA and CDR2 YSYEKL. The CDR3 has 15 amino acids. V dropped 0 bases and J dropped 3 bases, with 10 bases sitting between them. In DNA, the CDR3 is TGCGCCAGCAGCCAAGAAAGAGGTGCGACAGATACGCAGTATTTT. Encoded protein: CASSQERGATDTQYF.

The V and J genes are TRBV29-1 and TRBJ1-2, with 7 bases aligning to TRBD1. The CDR3 spans 11 residues. Per the germline V gene, CDR1 is SQVTM and CDR2 is ANQGSEA. Trimming took 3 bases from V and 8 from J; bases not matched to a gene: 3. The CDR3 protein is CSVDAGGGYTF. The CDR3 bases are TGCAGCGTTGATGCAGGGGGGGGCTACACCTTC. Filled out from reference TRBV29-1 and TRBJ1-2, the complete variable domain reads SAVISQKPSRDICQRGTSLTIQCQVDSQVTMMFWYRQQPGQSLTLIATANQGSEATYESGFVIDKFPISRPNLTFSTLTVSNMSPEDSSIYLCSVDAGGGYTFGSGTRLTVV.

The V and J genes are TRBV5-6 and TRBJ1-1; 10 bases map to TRBD1. Germline V CDR1 and CDR2: SGHDT, YYEEEE. The CDR3 runs 16 residues. V lost 3 bases, J lost 2 bases, and 7 bases stayed unmatched. The CDR3 nucleotides read TGTGCCAGCAGCTGGGACAGGGGTAATCACAACACTGAAGCTTTCTTT. Its protein is CASSWDRGNHNTEAFF.

V usage is TRBV4-3 and J usage is TRBJ1-2, with a possible D match to TRBD1 (6 bases). V was trimmed by 0 bases and J by 3 bases, leaving 17 bases between them. The CDR3 sequence is 17 residues long. CDR1 and CDR2 from the germline V gene are LGHNA and YSLEER. The CDR3 DNA reads as TGCGCCAGCAGCCAAGAGAGTGGGAGGGGGGCAGACTATGGCTACACCTTC. Residues: CASSQESGRGADYGYTF.

The chain joins TRBV15 to TRBJ1-1, with a weak D call TRBD1 (6 bases). The CDR3 sequence is 14 residues long. V gave up 3 bases and J gave up 7 bases, with 15 bases separating them. In germline, CDR1 is LNHNV, CDR2 YYDKDF (reference sequence). Here the CDR3 reads CATSRAGESSEAFF. CDR3 DNA: TGTGCCACCAGCAGGGCAGGGGAGTCTAGTGAAGCTTTCTTT. Full variable domain (missing parts from reference TRBV15 and TRBJ1-1): DAMVIQNPRYQVTQFGKPVTLSCSQTLNHNVMYWYQQKSSQAPKLLFHYYDKDFNNEADTPDNFQSRRPNTSFCFLDIRSPGLGDTAMYLCATSRAGESSEAFFGQGTRLTVV.

CDR3 sequence: CSVGDRLAKNIQYF. Written as DNA, the CDR3 is TGCAGCGTTGGGGACAGACTAGCCAAAAACATTCAGTACTTC. The chain links TRBV29-1 to TRBJ2-4, with 7 positions matching TRBD1. Germline assignment: CDR1 SQVTM and CDR2 ANQGSEA. CDR3 length: 14 amino acids. The V gene end was trimmed by 4 bases and the J gene end by 0 bases; junction bases not matched to a gene: 3. Looking up the rest from reference TRBV29-1 and TRBJ2-4 gives the full variable domain: SAVISQKPSRDICQRGTSLTIQCQVDSQVTMMFWYRQQPGQSLTLIATANQGSEATYESGFVIDKFPISRPNLTFSTLTVSNMSPEDSSIYLCSVGDRLAKNIQYFGAGTRLSVL.

Remarks on this clone: An end of the junction differs from the germline gene, which may be a read error. V is TRBV6-1 and J is TRBJ1-2, with D unresolved. The CDR3 is 13 residues long. The germline V gene encodes CDR1 MNHNS and CDR2 SASEGT. The CDR3 DNA follows: TGTGCCAGCAGTTCCGGAGCCGTCTATGGCTACACTTTC. It codes for CASSSGAVYGYTF.

The chain combines TRBV7-9 with TRBJ1-4; 9 bases map to TRBD1. The CDR3 extends over 15 amino acids. Germline-derived CDR1 and CDR2 are SEHNR and FQNEAQ (reference sequence). V trimming: 5 bases; J trimming: 8 bases; junction bases outside the gene matches: 9. The DNA of the CDR3 is TGTGCCAGCAGCGGACGGACAGGGGTGGGCGAAAAACTGTTTTTT. The encoded protein is CASSGRTGVGEKLFF.

The CDR3 reads CASSVELRGSTDTQYF. The DNA for the CDR3 is TGTGCCAGCAGCGTAGAATTGCGGGGGAGCACAGATACGCAGTATTTT. The genes are TRBV9 and TRBJ2-3, with TRBD2 matching over 7 bases. Looked up from germline, CDR1 is SGDLS and CDR2 is YYNGEE. Unmatched junction bases numbered 4, after V lost 0 bases and J lost 0 bases. The CDR3 length is 16 residues.

The chain couples TRBV2 to TRBJ2-3; tentatively, D is TRBD2 (7 bases). V lost 3 bases and J 9 bases, leaving 13 bases between the germline ends. Germline V lookup: CDR1 SNHLY, CDR2 FYNNEI. There are 13 residues in the CDR3. This CDR3 is CASSEGGGRTQYF. The CDR3 DNA reads TGTGCCAGCAGTGAGGGGGGGGGCAGAACGCAGTATTTT.

The DNA of the CDR3 is TGTGCCAGCAGCTTGGAATTGAACCTACAGGGGCCGGGAACTGAAGCTTTCTTT. Residues: CASSLELNLQGPGTEAFF. This chain connects TRBV5-4 to TRBJ1-1; 7 nucleotides match TRBD1. The CDR3 totals 18 residues. V dropped 0 bases and J dropped 5; count of bases not matched to a gene: 16. Germline assignment: CDR1 SGHNT and CDR2 YYREEE (reference sequence).

This chain uses TRBV4-2 with TRBJ1-1; D perhaps matches TRBD1 (6 bases). The germline V gene encodes CDR1 LGHNA and CDR2 YNFKEQ. Deletions cut 4 bases from V and 4 bases from J, with 16 bases between. This CDR3 is built from 15 residues. The CDR3 DNA reads TGTGCCAGCAGCCTAGATCCGGGGGGCGTCACTGAAGCTTTCTTT. As protein: CASSLDPGGVTEAFF.

This clone has a single count. V gene TRBV9 combines with J gene TRBJ2-2, with 13 bases aligning to TRBD2. The CDR3 has 17 residues. CDR1 and CDR2 (germline): SGDLS, YYNGEE. Trimming cost V 4 bases and J 1 base; bases outside gene matches: 4. This CDR3 is CASSPRLAGGNTGELFF. The CDR3 DNA is TGTGCCAGCAGCCCAAGACTAGCGGGGGGGAACACCGGGGAGCTGTTTTTT.

The chain is built from TRBV28 and TRBJ2-6; 8 bases match TRBD1. The CDR3 length is 20 residues. Per germline, CDR1 MDHEN and CDR2 SYDVKM. The junction had 17 bases not matched to a gene; V was cut back by 5 bases and J by 2 bases. In DNA form, the CDR3 reads TGTGCCAGCAGTCCAAGCGGACAGGGAACGGGAAAAGCTGGGGCCAACGTCCTGACTTTC. Protein sequence: CASSPSGQGTGKAGANVLTF.

The gene calls are TRBV29-1 and TRBJ1-1; D gene uncertain. The CDR3 consists of 12 residues. V lost 6 bases and J lost 3, with 11 bases in between. Looked up from germline, CDR1 is SQVTM and CDR2 is ANQGSEA. Written as DNA, the CDR3 is TGCAGCGTCCAGTCCCGGGACACTGAAGCTTTCTTT. It codes for CSVQSRDTEAFF.

This clone showed up just once. CDR3 in amino acids: CASSSSGTYNSPLHF. The CDR3 nucleotides read TGTGCCAGCAGCAGCAGCGGAACCTATAATTCACCCCTCCACTTT. This chain connects TRBV7-3 to TRBJ1-6, with unresolved D. Trimming removed 5 bases at V and 2 bases at J, with 10 bases between. CDR1 is SGHTA, CDR2 FQGTGA, per germline. This CDR3 region has 15 residues.

About this clone: Within the sample, other DNA sequences also encode this same CDR3. The chain employs TRBV29-1 and TRBJ1-2; the D is unclear. The germline gives CDR1 SQVTM, CDR2 ANQGSEA. This CDR3 is built from 12 residues. V was clipped by 3 bases and J by 0 bases, with 5 bases between them. CDR3 region: CSVESANYGYTF. Here the CDR3 DNA reads TGCAGCGTTGAGTCTGCTAACTATGGCTACACCTTC. Variable domain in full (rest from reference TRBV29-1 and TRBJ1-2): SAVISQKPSRDICQRGTSLTIQCQVDSQVTMMFWYRQQPGQSLTLIATANQGSEATYESGFVIDKFPISRPNLTFSTLTVSNMSPEDSSIYLCSVESANYGYTFGSGTRLTVV.

The gene calls are TRBV11-2 and TRBJ1-1, with D perhaps TRBD1 (5 bases). The CDR3 consists of 13 residues. Germline CDR1 reads SGHAT; CDR2 reads FQNNGV. The germline V and J ends were trimmed by 5 bases and 7 bases, with 14 bases remaining between them. In nucleotides, the CDR3 is TGTGCCAGCAGCCTAGGACACCTTATTGAAGCTTTCTTT. It specifies CASSLGHLIEAFF.

Only a few counts were recorded for this clone. The rearrangement links TRBV6-5 to TRBJ2-7; D unresolved. The CDR3 runs to 13 residues. Germline V gives CDR1 MNHEY, CDR2 SVGAGI. Trimming left V 0 bases short and J 2 bases short, with 5 bases between. CDR3 bases: TGTGCCAGCAGTTACTCGATAGCCTACGAGCAGTACTTC. The encoded protein is CASSYSIAYEQYF.

In this sample, this clone turned up a few times. The chain employs TRBV6-5 and TRBJ2-7, with 7 bases aligning to TRBD1. J lost 5 bases, V lost 5 bases, and 9 bases had no gene match. Germline V gene sequence: CDR1 MNHEY, CDR2 SVGAGI. The CDR3 totals 14 residues. DNA of the CDR3: TGTGCCAGCAGTATCCTAGCACAGGGGCACGAGCAGTACTTC. Translation: CASSILAQGHEQYF.

The chain combines TRBV4-3 with TRBJ1-4; D not certain. The CDR3 extends over 15 amino acids. Per the germline V gene, CDR1 is LGHNA and CDR2 is YSLEER. Trimming pared 0 bases from V and 4 bases from J, leaving 9 bases between. The CDR3 sequence: CASSQDLRGNEKLFF. The CDR3 DNA sequence: TGCGCCAGCAGCCAAGATCTTCGGGGTAATGAAAAACTGTTTTTT.

The chain joins TRBV7-9 to TRBJ1-2; the D gene is possibly TRBD1 (5 bases). V lost 4 bases, J lost 5 bases, and 26 bases lay in between. Germline-derived CDR1 and CDR2 are SEHNR and FQNEAQ (reference sequence). This CDR3 has 18 residues. CDR3 amino acids: CASSYRSGGGRGSYGYTF. CDR3 in DNA: TGTGCCAGCAGCTACCGCTCGGGGGGAGGGCGAGGAAGTTATGGCTACACCTTC.

This clone showed up just once. DNA for the CDR3: TGTGCCAGCAGTGACTCTGCGGGGGTACAAGAGACCCAGTACTTC. Amino acid sequence: CASSDSAGVQETQYF. The chain uses TRBV2 and TRBJ2-5; TRBD2 matches at 7 bases. Trimming took 3 bases from V and 2 from J; bases not matched to a gene: 6. CDR3 length: 15 residues. Per the germline V gene, CDR1 is SNHLY and CDR2 is FYNNEI.

The V and J genes are TRBV5-1 and TRBJ2-7; 9 bases are a match to TRBD1. This CDR3 spans 14 amino acids. Germline V gene sequence: CDR1 SGHRS, CDR2 YFSETQ. V lost 0 bases, J lost 6 bases, and 4 bases stayed unmatched. The CDR3, as DNA: TGCGCCAGCAGCTTGGGGACAGGGGCTTTCGAGCAGTACTTC. It yields the protein CASSLGTGAFEQYF.

The chain carries TRBV7-6 and TRBJ1-5; D unclear. The CDR3 has 15 residues. Trimming took off 3 bases at V and 2 bases at J, with 11 bases between the two ends. Germline CDR1 is SGHVS and CDR2 is FNYEAQ. The CDR3 is CASSFGDRGNQPQHF. The CDR3 DNA is TGTGCCAGCAGCTTCGGGGATAGGGGCAATCAGCCCCAGCATTTT. Full variable domain (remainder filled in from reference TRBV7-6 and TRBJ1-5): GAGVSQSPRYKVTKRGQDVALRCDPISGHVSLYWYRQALGQGPEFLTYFNYEAQQDKSGLPNDRFSAERPEGSISTLTIQRTEQRDSAMYRCASSFGDRGNQPQHFGDGTRLSIL.

The chain is built from TRBV5-1 and TRBJ1-6; D might be TRBD1 (6 bases). Germline-derived CDR1 and CDR2 are SGHRS and YFSETQ. This CDR3 is built from 17 residues. Between the trimmed V and J ends, which lost 1 base and 0 bases, there was a span of 11 bases. CDR3 sequence (DNA): TGCGCCAGCAGCTTGTCAACAGGGAGCTCCTATAATTCACCCCTCCACTTT. As protein: CASSLSTGSSYNSPLHF.